This T cell receptor beta chain was captured in a study of identical twins. Template switching created a universal primer site, and the cDNA included unique molecular identifiers. MiXCR, run by TCRdb on the 5' RACE reads, gives a single entry per CDR3 protein. The repertoire holds some 790,000 distinct CDR3 sequences, with 15% to 20% as singletons. The same sample was also studied in work on T cells expressing NK-cell markers. That investigation notes: Most of the eight sequenced donors were HCMV-seropositive; one was seronegative. Alpha-beta TCR T cells were the sole sorting target in several experiments, owing to an anti-gamma-delta TCR antibody. In a few donors, dominant clonotypes made up about 28.3-65% of CD3+CD56-NKG2C+ cells.

The material sequenced was PBMCs. The TCR originated in a woman between 18 and 29 years old in good health.

The CDR3 loop is CATSRAWGGDEQYF. CDR3 sequence (DNA): TGTGCCACCAGCAGAGCATGGGGGGGAGACGAGCAGTACTTC. This rearrangement joins TRBV15 to TRBJ2-7; 7 positions match TRBD2. Germline assignment: CDR1 LNHNV and CDR2 YYDKDF (reference sequence). J gave up 5 bases and V 1 base, and 5 bases lay outside the gene matches. The CDR3 spans 14 residues.